This TCR beta chain was identified in a study of T-cell memory formation after mild COVID-19. The wider study: Largely donor-specific TCR clusters were found.

Whole-study findings and limits: Researchers could not confirm that second-wave clones peaking on day 37 targeted SARS-CoV-2.

TCRdb fed the 5' RACE reads into MiXCR, producing one record per CDR3 protein. Of roughly 350,000 distinct CDR3 sequences listed, 20% to 25% are singletons. This clonotype was observed many times. Its specificity is not known. Germline CDR1 SGHNT, CDR2 YENEEA. CDR3 length equals 14 residues. J was trimmed by 6 bases and V by 2 bases; bases with no gene match: 3. Sequencing input: PBMCs or a T cell subset sorted from them (not recorded which). V is TRBV11-3 and J is TRBJ2-3; TRBD1 matches at 9 bases. The TCR was taken from an adult woman who had mild COVID-19 (a few samples of this study predate the infection). Cell type and time point are not known. The CDR3 protein is CASSLRTGEDTQYF. The CDR3 DNA sequence: TGTGCCAGCAGCTTAAGGACAGGGGAGGATACGCAGTATTTT.